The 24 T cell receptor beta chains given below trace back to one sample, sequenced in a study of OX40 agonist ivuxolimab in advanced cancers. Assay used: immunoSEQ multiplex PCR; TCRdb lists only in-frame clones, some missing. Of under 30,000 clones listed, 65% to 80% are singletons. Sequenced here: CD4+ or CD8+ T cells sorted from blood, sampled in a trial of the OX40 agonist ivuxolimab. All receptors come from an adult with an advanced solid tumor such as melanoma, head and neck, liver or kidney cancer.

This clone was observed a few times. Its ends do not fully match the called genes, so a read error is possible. The DNA of the CDR3 is TGTGCCAGCAGCTTGCCAGGGGGCGGCTTCGGCGCCCAATTC. This sequence encodes CASSLPGGGFGAQF. The V gene is TRBV5-6, the J gene TRBJ1-2, with 8 bases matching TRBD1. Germline assignment: CDR1 SGHDT and CDR2 YYEEEE. This CDR3 has 14 amino acids.

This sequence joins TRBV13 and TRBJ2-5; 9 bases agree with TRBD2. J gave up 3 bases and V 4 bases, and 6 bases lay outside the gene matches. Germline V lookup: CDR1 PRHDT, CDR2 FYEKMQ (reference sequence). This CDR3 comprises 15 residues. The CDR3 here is CASSSLGLAEETQYF. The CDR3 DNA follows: TGTGCCAGCAGCTCTCTGGGACTAGCTGAAGAGACCCAGTACTTC.

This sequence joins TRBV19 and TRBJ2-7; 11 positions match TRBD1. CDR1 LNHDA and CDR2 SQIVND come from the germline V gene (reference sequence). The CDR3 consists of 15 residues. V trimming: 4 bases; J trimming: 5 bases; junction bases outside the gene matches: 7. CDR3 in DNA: TGTGCCAGTAGTAAAGGGACAGGGGGTCCCCACGAGCAGTACTTC. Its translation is CASSKGTGGPHEQYF.

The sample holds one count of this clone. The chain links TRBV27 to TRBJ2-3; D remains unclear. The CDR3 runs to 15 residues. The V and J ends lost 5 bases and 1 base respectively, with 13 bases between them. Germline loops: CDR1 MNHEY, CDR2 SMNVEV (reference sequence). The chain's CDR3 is CASSLSPGGTDTQYF. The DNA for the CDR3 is TGTGCCAGCAGTCTCTCCCCAGGAGGCACAGATACGCAGTATTTT.

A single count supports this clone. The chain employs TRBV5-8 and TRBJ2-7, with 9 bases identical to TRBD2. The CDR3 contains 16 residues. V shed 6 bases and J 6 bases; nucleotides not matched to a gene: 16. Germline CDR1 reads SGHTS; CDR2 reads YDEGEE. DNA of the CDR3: TGTGCCAGCACCAGACTAGCGGAGATTTTGATTGGCGAGCAGTACTTC. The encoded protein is CASTRLAEILIGEQYF.

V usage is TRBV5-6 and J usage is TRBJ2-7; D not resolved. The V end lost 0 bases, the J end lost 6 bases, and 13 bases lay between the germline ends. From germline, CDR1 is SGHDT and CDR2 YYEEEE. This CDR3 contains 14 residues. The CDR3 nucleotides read TGTGCCAGCAGCTTGGGACTTCCCGTCGGCGAGCAGTACTTC. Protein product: CASSLGLPVGEQYF. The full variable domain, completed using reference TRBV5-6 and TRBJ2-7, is DAGVTQSPTHLIKTRGQQVTLRCSPKSGHDTVSWYQQALGQGPQFIFQYYEEEERQRGNFPDRFSGHQFPNYSSELNVNALLLGDSALYLCASSLGLPVGEQYFGPGTRLTVT.

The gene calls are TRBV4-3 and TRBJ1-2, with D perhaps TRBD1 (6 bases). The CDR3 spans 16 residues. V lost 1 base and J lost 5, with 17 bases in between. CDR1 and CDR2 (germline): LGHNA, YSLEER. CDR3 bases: TGCGCCAGCAGCCAAGGTGGTCGGCAGGGGACTTATGGCTACACCTTC. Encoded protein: CASSQGGRQGTYGYTF.

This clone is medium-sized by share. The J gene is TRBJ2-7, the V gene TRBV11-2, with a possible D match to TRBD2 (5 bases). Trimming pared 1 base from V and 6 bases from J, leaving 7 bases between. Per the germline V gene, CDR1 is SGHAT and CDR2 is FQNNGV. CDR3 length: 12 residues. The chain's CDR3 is CASSLGGSEQYF. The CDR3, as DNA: TGTGCCAGCAGCTTAGGAGGGAGCGAGCAGTACTTC.

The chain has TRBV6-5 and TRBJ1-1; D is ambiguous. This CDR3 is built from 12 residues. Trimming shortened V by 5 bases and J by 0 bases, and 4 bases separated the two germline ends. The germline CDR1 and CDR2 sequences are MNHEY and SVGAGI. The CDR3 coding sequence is TGTGCCAGCAGTCTCCTGAACACTGAAGCTTTCTTT. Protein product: CASSLLNTEAFF.

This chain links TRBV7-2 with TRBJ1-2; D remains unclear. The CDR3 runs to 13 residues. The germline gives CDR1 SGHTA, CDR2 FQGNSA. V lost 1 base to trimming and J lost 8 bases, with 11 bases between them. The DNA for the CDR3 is TGTGCCAGCAGCTTAGATTTGGCGGGCGGCTACACCTTC. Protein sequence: CASSLDLAGGYTF.

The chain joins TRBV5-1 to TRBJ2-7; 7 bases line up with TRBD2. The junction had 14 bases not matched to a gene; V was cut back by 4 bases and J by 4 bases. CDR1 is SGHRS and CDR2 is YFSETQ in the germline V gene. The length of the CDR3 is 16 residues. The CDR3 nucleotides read TGCGCCAGCAGCCCCCGGGGGGTAGGGGCAGCATACGAGCAGTACTTC. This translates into CASSPRGVGAAYEQYF.

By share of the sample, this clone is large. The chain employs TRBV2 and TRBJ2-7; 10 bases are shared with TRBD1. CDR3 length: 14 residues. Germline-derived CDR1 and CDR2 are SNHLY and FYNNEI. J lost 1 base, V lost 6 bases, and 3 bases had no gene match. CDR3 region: CASRLDRGSYEQYF. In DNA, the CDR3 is TGTGCCAGCAGGTTGGACAGGGGGTCCTACGAGCAGTACTTC.

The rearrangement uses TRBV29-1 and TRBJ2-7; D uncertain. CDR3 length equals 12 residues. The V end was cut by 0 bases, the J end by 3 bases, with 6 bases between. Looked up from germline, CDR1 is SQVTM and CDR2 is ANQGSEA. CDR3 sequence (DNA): TGCAGCGTTGAAGACACAAGCTACGAGCAGTACTTC. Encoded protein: CSVEDTSYEQYF.

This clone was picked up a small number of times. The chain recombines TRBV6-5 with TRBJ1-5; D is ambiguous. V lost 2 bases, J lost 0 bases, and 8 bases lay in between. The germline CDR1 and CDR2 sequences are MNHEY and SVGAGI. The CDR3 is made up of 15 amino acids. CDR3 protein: CASSYGIDSNQPQHF. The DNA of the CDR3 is TGTGCCAGCAGTTACGGCATCGATAGCAATCAGCCCCAGCATTTT.

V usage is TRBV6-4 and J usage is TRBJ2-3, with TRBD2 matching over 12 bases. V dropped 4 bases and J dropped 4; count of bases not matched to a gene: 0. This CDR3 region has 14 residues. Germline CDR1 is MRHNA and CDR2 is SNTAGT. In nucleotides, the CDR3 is TGTGCCAGCAGTGCTAGCGGGGGGGCAGATACGCAGTATTTT. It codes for CASSASGGADTQYF.

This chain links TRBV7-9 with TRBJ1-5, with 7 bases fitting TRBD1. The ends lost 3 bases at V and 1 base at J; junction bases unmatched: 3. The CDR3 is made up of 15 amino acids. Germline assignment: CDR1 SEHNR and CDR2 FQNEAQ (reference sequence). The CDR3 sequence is CASSFGTASNQPQHF. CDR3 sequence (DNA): TGTGCCAGCAGCTTCGGGACAGCCAGCAATCAGCCCCAGCATTTT.

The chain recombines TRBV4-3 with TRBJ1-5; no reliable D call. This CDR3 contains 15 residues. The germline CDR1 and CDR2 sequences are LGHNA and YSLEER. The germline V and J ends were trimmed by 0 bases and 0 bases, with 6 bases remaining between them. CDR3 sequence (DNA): TGCGCCAGCAGCCAAGATGATGATAGCAATCAGCCCCAGCATTTT. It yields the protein CASSQDDDSNQPQHF.

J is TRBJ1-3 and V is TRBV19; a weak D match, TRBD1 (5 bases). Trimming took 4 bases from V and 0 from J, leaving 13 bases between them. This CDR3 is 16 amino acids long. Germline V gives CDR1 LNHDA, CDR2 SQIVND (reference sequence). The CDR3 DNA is TGTGCCAGTAGTACCCTTCCCGGGACCTCTGGAAACACCATATATTTT. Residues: CASSTLPGTSGNTIYF.

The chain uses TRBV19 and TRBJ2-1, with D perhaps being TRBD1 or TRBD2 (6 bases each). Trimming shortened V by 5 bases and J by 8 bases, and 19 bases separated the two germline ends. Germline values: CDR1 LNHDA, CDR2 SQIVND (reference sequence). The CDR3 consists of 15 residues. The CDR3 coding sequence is TGTGCCAGTAGTTCCCCGTGGGGGGCCGAAGATGAGCAGTTCTTC. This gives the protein CASSSPWGAEDEQFF.

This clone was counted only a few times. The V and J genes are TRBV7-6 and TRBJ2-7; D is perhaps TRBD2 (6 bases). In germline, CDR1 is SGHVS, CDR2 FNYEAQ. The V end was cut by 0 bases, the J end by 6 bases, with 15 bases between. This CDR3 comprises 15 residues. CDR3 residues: CASSLAGGIPLEQYF. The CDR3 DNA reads TGTGCCAGCAGCTTAGCGGGCGGGATCCCCCTCGAGCAGTACTTC.

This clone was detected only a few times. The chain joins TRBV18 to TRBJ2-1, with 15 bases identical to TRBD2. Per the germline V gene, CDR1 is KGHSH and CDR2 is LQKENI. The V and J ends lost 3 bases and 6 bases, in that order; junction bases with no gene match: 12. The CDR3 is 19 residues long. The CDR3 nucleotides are TGTGCCAGCTCACCTTGGACTAGCGGGGGGGCTCAGGTTATCAATGAGCAGTTCTTC. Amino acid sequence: CASSPWTSGGAQVINEQFF. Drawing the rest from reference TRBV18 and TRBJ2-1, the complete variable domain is NAGVMQNPRHLVRRRGQEARLRCSPMKGHSHVYWYRQLPEEGLKFMVYLQKENIIDESGMPKERFSAEFPKEGPSILRIQQVVRGDSAAYFCASSPWTSGGAQVINEQFFGPGTRLTVL.

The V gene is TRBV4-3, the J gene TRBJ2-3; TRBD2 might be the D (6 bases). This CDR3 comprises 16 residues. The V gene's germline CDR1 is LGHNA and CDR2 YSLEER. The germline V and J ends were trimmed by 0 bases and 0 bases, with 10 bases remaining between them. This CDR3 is CASSQDTGGSTDTQYF. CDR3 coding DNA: TGCGCCAGCAGCCAAGATACCGGGGGAAGCACAGATACGCAGTATTTT.

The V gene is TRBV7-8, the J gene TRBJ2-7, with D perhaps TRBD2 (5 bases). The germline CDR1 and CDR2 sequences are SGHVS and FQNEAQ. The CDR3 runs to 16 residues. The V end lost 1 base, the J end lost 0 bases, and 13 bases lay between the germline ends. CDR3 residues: CASSLVGPGLSYEQYF. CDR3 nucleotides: TGTGCCAGCAGCTTAGTCGGGCCAGGACTCTCCTACGAGCAGTACTTC.

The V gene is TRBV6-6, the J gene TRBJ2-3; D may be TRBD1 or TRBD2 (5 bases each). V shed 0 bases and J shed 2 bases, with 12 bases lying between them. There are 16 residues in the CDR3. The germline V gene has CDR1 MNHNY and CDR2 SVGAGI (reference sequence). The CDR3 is CASSYSYRRATDTQYF. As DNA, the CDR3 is TGTGCCAGCAGTTACTCGTACAGGCGGGCCACAGATACGCAGTATTTT.